This T cell receptor (beta chain) emerged from a study of shared clonotypes between healthy human individuals. Findings of the study overall: Only blood was sampled; tissue repertoires likely differ.

Turning to this clone: Its antigen is as yet unknown.

Trimming left V 1 base short and J 0 bases short, with 13 bases between. The V gene's germline CDR1 is SGHRS and CDR2 YFSETQ. This CDR3 region has 16 residues. Repertoires were generated with immunoSEQ multiplex PCR, while TCRdb's copy carries only in-frame clones and drops some. Among hundreds of thousands of clones listed, roughly 70% were seen once. A CD45RA+ naive subset and a CD45RA-negative memory subset were split from CD4+ cells. The specimen sequenced was memory CD4+ T cells sorted from blood. As to subset: CD45RA-negative fraction. This rearrangement joins TRBV5-1 to TRBJ1-1, with D possibly TRBD1 on 5 matching bases. The sequence derives from a woman between 25 and 40 years old in good health. CDR3 DNA sequence: TGCGCCAGCAGCTTGATGCCAGGGAACATGAACACTGAAGCTTTCTTT. Translating it yields CASSLMPGNMNTEAFF.